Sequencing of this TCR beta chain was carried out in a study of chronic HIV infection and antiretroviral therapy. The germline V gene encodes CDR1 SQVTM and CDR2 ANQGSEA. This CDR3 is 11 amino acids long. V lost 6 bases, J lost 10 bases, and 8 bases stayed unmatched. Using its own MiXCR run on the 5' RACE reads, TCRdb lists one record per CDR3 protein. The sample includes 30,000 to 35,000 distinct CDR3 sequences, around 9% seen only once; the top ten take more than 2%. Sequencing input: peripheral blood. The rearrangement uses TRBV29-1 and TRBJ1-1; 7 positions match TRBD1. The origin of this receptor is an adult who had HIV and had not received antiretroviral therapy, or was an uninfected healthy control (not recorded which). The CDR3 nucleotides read TGCAGCGTCCAACATGCAGGGGGAGCTTTCTTT. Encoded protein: CSVQHAGGAFF.